Here is one T cell receptor beta chain with its context. Its matching antigen is unknown. Primers for the PCR totalled 60 Vbeta and 13 Jbeta. TCRdb's table, derived via immunoSEQ multiplex PCR, lists solely in-frame clones and lacks some. The profile shows approximately 110,000 clones, around 80% of them singletons. This sample is part of a study of cytomegalovirus exposure and HLA in healthy donors. Study-wide context: Unique TCRs from HLA-typed donors, roughly 89 million of them, were held in an early data release. General study results and limits: Altogether, more than 150 TCR beta chains were recorded as cytomegalovirus-associated. In vitro checks showed that three CMV-associated chains really do target CMV antigens.

There are 15 residues in the CDR3. V lost 3 bases to trimming and J lost 3 bases, with 15 bases between them. Germline V gene data show CDR1 as SGHRS and CDR2 as YFSETQ. The V gene is TRBV5-1, the J gene TRBJ1-1; D may be TRBD1 (5 bases). The sample comprised PBMCs. This receptor was taken from a man aged 45-60 years in good health and CMV-seronegative. The CDR3 DNA reads TGCGCCAGCAGCTCCCAGGGTGTCAGGGACACTGAAGCTTTCTTT. Translated, it gives CASSSQGVRDTEAFF.